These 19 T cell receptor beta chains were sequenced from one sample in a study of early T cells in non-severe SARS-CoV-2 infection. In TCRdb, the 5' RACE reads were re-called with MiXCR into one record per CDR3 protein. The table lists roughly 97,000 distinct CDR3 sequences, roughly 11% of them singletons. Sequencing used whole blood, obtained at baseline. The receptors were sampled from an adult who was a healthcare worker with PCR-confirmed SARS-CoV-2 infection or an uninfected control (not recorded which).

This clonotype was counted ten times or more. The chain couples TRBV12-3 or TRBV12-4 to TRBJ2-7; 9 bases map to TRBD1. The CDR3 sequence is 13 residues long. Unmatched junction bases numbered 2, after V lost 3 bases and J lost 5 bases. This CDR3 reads CASSFRDRDEQYF. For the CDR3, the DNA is TGTGCCAGCAGTTTCCGGGACAGGGACGAGCAGTACTTC.

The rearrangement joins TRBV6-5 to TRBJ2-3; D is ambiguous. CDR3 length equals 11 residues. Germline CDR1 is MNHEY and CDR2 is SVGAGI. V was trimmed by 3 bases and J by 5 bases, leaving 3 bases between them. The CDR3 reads CASSYEDTQYF. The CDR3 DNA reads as TGTGCCAGCAGTTATGAAGATACGCAGTATTTT.

This CDR3 reads CASSQGEGKAFF. The CDR3 DNA reads TGTGCCAGCAGCCAGGGTGAAGGGAAAGCTTTCTTT. The gene calls are TRBV3-1 and TRBJ1-1; D uncertain. This CDR3 is 12 amino acids long. The germline V and J ends were trimmed by 3 bases and 9 bases, with 11 bases remaining between them. Germline assignment: CDR1 LGHDT and CDR2 YNNKEL (reference sequence).

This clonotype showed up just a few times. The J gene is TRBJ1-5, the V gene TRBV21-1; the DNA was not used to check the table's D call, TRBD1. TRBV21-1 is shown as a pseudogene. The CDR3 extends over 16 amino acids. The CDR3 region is CASSKNAGANNQPQHF. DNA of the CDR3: TGTGCCAGCAGCAAAAATGCGGGGGCGAACAATCAGCCCCAGCATTTT.

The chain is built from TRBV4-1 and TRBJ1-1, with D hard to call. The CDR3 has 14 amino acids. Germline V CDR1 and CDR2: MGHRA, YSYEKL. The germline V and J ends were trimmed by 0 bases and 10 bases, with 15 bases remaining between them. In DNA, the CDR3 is TGCGCCAGCAGCCAAGAAGGTGGAGGAGGCGTAGCTTTCTTT. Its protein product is CASSQEGGGGVAFF.

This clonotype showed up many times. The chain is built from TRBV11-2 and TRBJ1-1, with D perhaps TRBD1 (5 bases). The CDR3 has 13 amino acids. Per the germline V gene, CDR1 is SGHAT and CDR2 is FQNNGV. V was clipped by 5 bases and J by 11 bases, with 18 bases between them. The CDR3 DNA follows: TGTGCCAGCAGCCACATTGGGGGGACGGGGGCTTTCTTT. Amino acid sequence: CASSHIGGTGAFF.

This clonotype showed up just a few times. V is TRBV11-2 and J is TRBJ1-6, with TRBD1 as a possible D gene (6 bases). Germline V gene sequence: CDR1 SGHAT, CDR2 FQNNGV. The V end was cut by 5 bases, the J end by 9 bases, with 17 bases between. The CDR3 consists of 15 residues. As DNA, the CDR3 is TGTGCCAGCAGCAAGACAGGATTTGGCATTTCACCCCTCCACTTT. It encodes CASSKTGFGISPLHF.

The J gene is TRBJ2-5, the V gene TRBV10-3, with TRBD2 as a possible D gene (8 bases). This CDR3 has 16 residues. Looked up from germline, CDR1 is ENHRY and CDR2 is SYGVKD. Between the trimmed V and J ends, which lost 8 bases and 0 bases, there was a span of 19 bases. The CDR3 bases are TGTGCCATCTCCCTCGGGGGGGACAGAGACCAAGAGACCCAGTACTTC. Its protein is CAISLGGDRDQETQYF.

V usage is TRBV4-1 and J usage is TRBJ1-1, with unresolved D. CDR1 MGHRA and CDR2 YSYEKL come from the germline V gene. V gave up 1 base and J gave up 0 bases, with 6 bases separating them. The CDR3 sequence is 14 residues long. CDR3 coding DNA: TGCGCCAGCAGCCAAGCGTCGGTGAACACTGAAGCTTTCTTT. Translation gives CASSQASVNTEAFF.

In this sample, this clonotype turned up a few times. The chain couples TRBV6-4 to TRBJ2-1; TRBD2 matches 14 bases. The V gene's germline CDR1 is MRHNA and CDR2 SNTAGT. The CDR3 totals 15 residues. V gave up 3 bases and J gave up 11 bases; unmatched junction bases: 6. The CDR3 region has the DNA TGTGCCAGCAGTGATCGACTAGCGGGAGGGTCGAAGCAGTTCTTC. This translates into CASSDRLAGGSKQFF.

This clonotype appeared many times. The CDR3 here is CASSQVGFGYTF. CDR3 coding DNA: TGTGCCAGCAGCCAAGTCGGGTTCGGCTACACCTTC. The V call is TRBV3-1, the J call TRBJ1-2; D ambiguous. Germline CDR1 and CDR2: LGHDT and YNNKEL (reference sequence). There are 12 residues in the CDR3. Trimming cost V 1 base and J 8 bases, with 8 bases left between them. Variable domain in full (rest from reference TRBV3-1 and TRBJ1-2): DTAVSQTPKYLVTQMGNDKSIKCEQNLGHDTMYWYKQDSKKFLKIMFSYNNKELIINETVPNRFSPKSPDKAHLNLHINSLELGDSAVYFCASSQVGFGYTFGSGTRLTVV.

The CDR3 loop is CASSYRDFHYEQYF. CDR3 bases: TGTGCCAGCAGCTACCGGGACTTCCACTACGAGCAGTACTTC. This sequence joins TRBV5-4 and TRBJ2-7; a weak D match, TRBD2 (6 bases). The V end was cut by 3 bases, the J end by 3 bases, with 13 bases between. Germline assignment: CDR1 SGHNT and CDR2 YYREEE (reference sequence). There are 14 residues in the CDR3.

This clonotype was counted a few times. CDR3 nucleotide sequence: TGCAGTGCTAGGGGGGGGACTCCACCCAACTATTTT. The encoded protein is CSARGGTPPNYF. V gene TRBV20-1 combines with J gene TRBJ2-3; 7 bases agree with TRBD2. The V gene's germline CDR1 is DFQATT and CDR2 SNEGSKA (reference sequence). Germline trimming cut 3 bases from V and 15 bases from J; bases unmatched to any gene: 12. The CDR3 is 12 amino acids.

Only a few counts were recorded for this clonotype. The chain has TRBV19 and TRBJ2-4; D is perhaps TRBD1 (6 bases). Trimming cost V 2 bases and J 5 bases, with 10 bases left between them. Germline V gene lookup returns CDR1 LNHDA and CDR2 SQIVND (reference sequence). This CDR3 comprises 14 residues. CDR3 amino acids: CASSIPGVQNIQYF. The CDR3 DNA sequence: TGTGCCAGTAGTATACCAGGGGTGCAAAACATTCAGTACTTC. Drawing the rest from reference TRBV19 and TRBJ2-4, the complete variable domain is DGGITQSPKYLFRKEGQNVTLSCEQNLNHDAMYWYRQDPGQGLRLIYYSQIVNDFQKGDIAEGYSVSREKKESFPLTVTSAQKNPTAFYLCASSIPGVQNIQYFGAGTRLSVL.

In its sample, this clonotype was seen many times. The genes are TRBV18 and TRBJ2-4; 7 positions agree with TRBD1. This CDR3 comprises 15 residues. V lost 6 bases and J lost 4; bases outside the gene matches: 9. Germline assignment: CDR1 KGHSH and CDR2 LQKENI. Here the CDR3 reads CASSPGLGQKNIQYF. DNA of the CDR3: TGTGCCAGCTCCCCTGGGCTGGGACAGAAAAACATTCAGTACTTC.

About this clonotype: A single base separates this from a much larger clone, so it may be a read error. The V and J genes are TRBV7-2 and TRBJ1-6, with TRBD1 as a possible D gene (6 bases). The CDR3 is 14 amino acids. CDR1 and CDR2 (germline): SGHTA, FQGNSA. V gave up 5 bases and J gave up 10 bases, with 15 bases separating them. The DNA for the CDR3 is TGTGCCAGCAGCAGACAGGTCCTTAAATCACCCCTCCACTTT. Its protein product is CASSRQVLKSPLHF.

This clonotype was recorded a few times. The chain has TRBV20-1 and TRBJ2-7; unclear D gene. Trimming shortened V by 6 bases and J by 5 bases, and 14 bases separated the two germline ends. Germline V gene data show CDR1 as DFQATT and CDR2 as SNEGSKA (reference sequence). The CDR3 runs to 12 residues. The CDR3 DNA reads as TGCAGTGCGGGTAAGGCGTTGGACGAGCAGTACTTC. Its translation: CSAGKALDEQYF.

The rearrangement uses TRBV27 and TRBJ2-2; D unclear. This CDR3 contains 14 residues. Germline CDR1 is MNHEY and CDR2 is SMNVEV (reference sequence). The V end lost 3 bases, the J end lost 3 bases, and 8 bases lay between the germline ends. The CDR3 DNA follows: TGTGCCAGCAGTTTGCGCACGGACACCGGGGAGCTGTTTTTT. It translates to CASSLRTDTGELFF.

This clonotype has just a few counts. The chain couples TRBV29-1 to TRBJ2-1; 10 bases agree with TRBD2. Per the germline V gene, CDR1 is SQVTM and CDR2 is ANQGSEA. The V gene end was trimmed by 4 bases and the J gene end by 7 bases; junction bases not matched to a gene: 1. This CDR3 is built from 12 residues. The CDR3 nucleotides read TGCAGCGTTGGTAGCGGGAGGAATGAGCAGTTCTTC. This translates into CSVGSGRNEQFF.